The present entry profiles one TCR beta chain with its context. A second PCR, run for roughly 7 to 11 cycles, used a sample-barcoded 5' primer plus a J-beta primer mix. A 12-random-nucleotide template-switch adaptor tagged each cDNA molecule. MiXCR was run by TCRdb on the 5' RACE reads, yielding one entry per CDR3 protein. The data hold around 1,100,000 distinct CDR3 sequences, with less than 45% observed a single time. CDR1 is SNHLY, CDR2 FYNNEI, per germline. The J segment lost 7 bases and the V segment lost 5 bases, leaving 7 bases of the junction unmatched. The CDR3 spans 14 residues. This entry comes from a study of blood T cells in healthy people across ages.

Material: blood. The chain has TRBV2 and TRBJ1-4; 7 positions agree with TRBD1. This receptor was taken from a man younger than 30 in good health. The CDR3 DNA reads TGTGCCAGCAGTCGAACAGGGGAGGGTGAAAAACTGTTTTTT. Translation gives CASSRTGEGEKLFF.